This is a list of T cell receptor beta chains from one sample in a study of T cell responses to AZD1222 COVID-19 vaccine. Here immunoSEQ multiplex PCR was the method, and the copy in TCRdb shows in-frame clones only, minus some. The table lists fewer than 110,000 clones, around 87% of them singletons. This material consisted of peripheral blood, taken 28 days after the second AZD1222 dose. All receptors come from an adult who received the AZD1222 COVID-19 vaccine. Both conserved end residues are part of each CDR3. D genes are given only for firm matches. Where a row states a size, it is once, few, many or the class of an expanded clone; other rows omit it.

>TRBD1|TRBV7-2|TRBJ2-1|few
TGTGCCAGCAGCTGGGACAGGGCTAATGAGCAGTTCTTC
CASSWDRANEQFF
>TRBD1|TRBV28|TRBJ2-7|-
TGTGCCAGCAGTTTGAACGGACAGGGAAACTACGAGCAGTACTTC
CASSLNGQGNYEQYF
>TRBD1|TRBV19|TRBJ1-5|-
TGTGCCAGTAGTATACCACCGACAGGGACTGGGTTCAATCAGCCCCAGCATTTT
CASSIPPTGTGFNQPQHF
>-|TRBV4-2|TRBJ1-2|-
TGTGCCAGCAGCCAAGAGGTAGACTACCCTCAGGGCTACACCTTC
CASSQEVDYPQGYTF
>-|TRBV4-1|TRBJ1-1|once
TGCGCCAGCAGCCCTCAAACCCCCGTTGGCAGGGTTAACACTGAAGCTTTCTTT
CASSPQTPVGRVNTEAFF
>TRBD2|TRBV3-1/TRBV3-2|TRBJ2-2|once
TGTGCCAGCAGCCAAGAACTAGCGGGAGTTGGCGGGGAGCTGTTTTTT
CASSQELAGVGGELFF
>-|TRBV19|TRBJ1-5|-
TGTGCCAAAAGCCCCGGGGGCAGGCCCCAGCATTTT
CAKSPGGRPQHF
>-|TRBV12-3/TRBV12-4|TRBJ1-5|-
TGTGCCAGCACCCCAGGGTTCAATCAGCCCCAGCATTTT
CASTPGFNQPQHF
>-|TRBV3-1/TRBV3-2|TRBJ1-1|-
TGTGCCAGCAGCCGTGATAACCTAAGGACAGATGAAGCTTTCTTT
CASSRDNLRTDEAFF
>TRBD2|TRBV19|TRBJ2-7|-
TGTGCCAGTAGTATAGATCTCGAGACTAGCGACTACGAGCAGTACTTC
CASSIDLETSDYEQYF
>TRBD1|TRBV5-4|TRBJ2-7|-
TGTGCCAGCAGCTTGTCCGGGACAGGGGTTGCCGAGCAGTACTTC
CASSLSGTGVAEQYF
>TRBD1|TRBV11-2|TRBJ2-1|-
TGTGCCAGCAGCTTAGCGGGACAGGGTACCGATGAGCAGTTCTTC
CASSLAGQGTDEQFF
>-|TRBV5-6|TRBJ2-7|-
TGTGCCAGCAGCCCTGTGTCCTCCTACGAGCAGTACTTC
CASSPVSSYEQYF
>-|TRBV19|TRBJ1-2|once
TGTGCCAGTAGTCCCGGAGGGTTTTTCTATGGCTACACCTTC
CASSPGGFFYGYTF
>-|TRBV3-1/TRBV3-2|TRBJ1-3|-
TGTGCCAGCAGCCAAGCGAAGTCTGGAAACACCATATATTTT
CASSQAKSGNTIYF
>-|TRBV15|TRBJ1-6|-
TGTGCCACCAGCAGGGGGGGGTTGGGTAATTCACCCCTCCACTTT
CATSRGGLGNSPLHF
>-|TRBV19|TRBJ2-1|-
TGTGCCAGTAGTGCCGGCCCCGACCCGAGCTCCTACAATGAGCAGTTCTTC
CASSAGPDPSSYNEQFF
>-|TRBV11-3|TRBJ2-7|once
TGTGCCAGCAGCTTACGAGGGGGACGCGAGCAGTACTTC
CASSLRGGREQYF
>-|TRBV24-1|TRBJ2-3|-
TGTGCCACCAGTGCCGAGGGCACAGATACGCAGTATTTT
CATSAEGTDTQYF
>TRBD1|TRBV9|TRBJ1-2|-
TGTGCCAGCAGCGCGGGACAGGGGACCAACTATGGCTACACCTTC
CASSAGQGTNYGYTF
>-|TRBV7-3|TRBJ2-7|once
TGTGCCAGCAGCTTAAGCGGTCAGAATACCTACGAGCAGTACTTC
CASSLSGQNTYEQYF
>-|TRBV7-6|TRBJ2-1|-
TGTGCCAGCAGCTTAGACAGGGCGGTCTACAATGAGCAGTTCTTC
CASSLDRAVYNEQFF
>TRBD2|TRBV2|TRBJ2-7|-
TGTGCCAGCATGACTGGGAGGGCCTACGAGCAGTACTTC
CASMTGRAYEQYF
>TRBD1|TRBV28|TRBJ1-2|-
TGTGCCAGCAGTTTCCAGGACAGGGGCGCTTATGGCTACACCTTC
CASSFQDRGAYGYTF
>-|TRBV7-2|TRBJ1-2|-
TGTGCCAGCAGCTTAGCGCGTGGGGCCCTTAACTATGGCTACACCTTC
CASSLARGALNYGYTF
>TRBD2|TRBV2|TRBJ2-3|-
TGTGCCAGCCAGTCCGGGGGAGGGGATTCGACCACAGATACGCAGTATTTT
CASQSGGGDSTTDTQYF
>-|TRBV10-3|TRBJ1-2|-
TGTGCCATCAGCGAAGACAGAGTCCATGGCTACACCTTC
CAISEDRVHGYTF
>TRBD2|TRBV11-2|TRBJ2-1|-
TGTGCCAGCAGCGGACGCGGAGTAGCGGGATCCGATGAGCAGTTCTTC
CASSGRGVAGSDEQFF
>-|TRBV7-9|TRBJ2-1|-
TGTGCCAGCAGCCCTGCGGGCTACAATGAGCAGTTCTTC
CASSPAGYNEQFF
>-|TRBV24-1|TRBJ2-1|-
TGTGCCACCAGCGCAGGGGCCTTCGGGTACAATGAGCAGTTCTTC
CATSAGAFGYNEQFF
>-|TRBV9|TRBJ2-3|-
TGTGCCAGCAGCGTAGATACGACAGATACGCAGTATTTT
CASSVDTTDTQYF
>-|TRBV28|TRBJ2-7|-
TGTGCCAGCTTAAGTGGGGGCCCCTACGAGCAGTACTTC
CASLSGGPYEQYF
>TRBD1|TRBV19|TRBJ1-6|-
TGTGCCAGTAGTATCGGGACAGGGGTGCCCTCACCCCTCCACTTT
CASSIGTGVPSPLHF
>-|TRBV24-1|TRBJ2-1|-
TGTGCCACCAGTGATTCCCGGGACACCTACAATGAGCAGTTCTTC
CATSDSRDTYNEQFF
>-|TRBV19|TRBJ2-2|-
TGTGCCAGTAGTATCTTTGGTTCCGGGGAGCTGTTTTTT
CASSIFGSGELFF
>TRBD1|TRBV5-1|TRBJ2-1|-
TGCGCCAGCAGCTTTTGGGACAGGGGTGATGAGCAGTTCTTC
CASSFWDRGDEQFF
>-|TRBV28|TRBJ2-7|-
TGTGCCAGCCGGGACTGGGGCAGTTCCTACGAGCAGTACTTC
CASRDWGSSYEQYF
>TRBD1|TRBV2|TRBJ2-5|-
TGTGCCAGCAGTCTGACAGGGGGCAGAGAGACCCAGTACTTC
CASSLTGGRETQYF
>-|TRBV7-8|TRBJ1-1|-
TGTGCCAGCAGCTTAGTCCCCAGGACCACTGAAGCTTTCTTT
CASSLVPRTTEAFF
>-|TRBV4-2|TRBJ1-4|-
TGTGCCAGCAGCCAAGATGGCCCCCAGACAAGGACCATACTCTATGAAAAACTGTTTTTT
CASSQDGPQTRTILYEKLFF
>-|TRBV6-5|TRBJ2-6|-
TGTGCCAGCAGTTACGGGGGAACTGGGGCCAACGTCCTGACTTTC
CASSYGGTGANVLTF
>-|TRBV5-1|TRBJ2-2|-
TGCGCCAGCAGCTTGGGGTCCACCGGGGAGCTGTTTTTT
CASSLGSTGELFF
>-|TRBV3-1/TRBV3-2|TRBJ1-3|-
TGTGCCAGCAGCCAAGATAAGACGAACTCTGGAAACACCATATATTTT
CASSQDKTNSGNTIYF
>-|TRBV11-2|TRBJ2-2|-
TGTGCCAGCAGCTTAGTAAGGGGTGCTAACACCGGGGAGCTGTTTTTT
CASSLVRGANTGELFF
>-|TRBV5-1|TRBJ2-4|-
TGCGCCAGCAGCTTGGCAGGGACGGACTTAAACATTCAGTACTTC
CASSLAGTDLNIQYF
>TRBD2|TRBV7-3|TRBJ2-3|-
TGTGCCAGCAGCTTTCTAGCGGGGAGCACAGATACGCAGTATTTT
CASSFLAGSTDTQYF
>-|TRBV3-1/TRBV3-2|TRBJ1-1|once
TGTGCCAGCAGCCAACCCTCCGAAGGGTCCACTGAAGCTTTCTTT
CASSQPSEGSTEAFF
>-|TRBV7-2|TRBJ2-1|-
TGTGCCAGCAGCTTAGCGCGAATGGACAATGAGCAGTTCTTC
CASSLARMDNEQFF
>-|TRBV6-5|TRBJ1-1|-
TGTGCCAGCGTTAAGACAGTGCAGAACACTGAAGCTTTCTTT
CASVKTVQNTEAFF